Detailed here is one T cell receptor beta chain. The antigen it recognizes is unknown. Per-nucleotide qualities are absent, and no much larger clonotype sits a single base away. Other DNA sequences within the sample encode an identical CDR3. Trimming at the junction amounts to 0 bases on V and 5 bases on J, and the germline ends lie 10 bases apart. From a lookup of the germline V gene (reference sequence), CDR1 and CDR2 are GTSNPN and SVGIG. Inclusive of the bounding cysteine and phenylalanine, the CDR3 is 13 residues long. Just CDR3 DNA is preserved here, 39 bases in frame from base 1. TCR CDR3 regions were amplified from genomic DNA by multiplex PCR using the deep immunoSEQ assay. Extracted genomic DNA from each cell subset was distributed evenly across all wells of several immunoSEQ 96-well plates, and each plate was treated as a replicate. Each replicate PCR for sorted subsets received 200 ng genomic DNA, equal to 30,000 or so T cell genomes. Purified libraries were measured with a Qubit 3.0 fluorometer, size-checked on a Bioanalyzer 2100, and measured again with the KAPA Library Quantification kit. Every immunoSEQ 96-well plate was sequenced on a dedicated single-read 150-cycle Illumina NextSeq 550 flow cell. Under the source paper's analysis protocol: Because the immunoSEQ output held only junctional sequences and lacked quality scores, the filtering could not match the filtering applied to full-length reads. Sequences were annotated with PyIR, a Python wrapper for IgBLAST v1.9, and V/J genes and CDR3 were assigned using IMGT germline references. Reads with weak V/J assignments (E-value above 1e-6), missing CDR3, stop codons, out-of-frame junctions, or ambiguous translated residues were removed. V3J clonotypes were defined by identical inferred V gene, J gene, and CDR3 amino acid sequence. Percentage overlap between repertoires was computed as shared unique clonotypes divided by the size of the smaller repertoire. RTK rarefaction, the Chao1 estimator, and Recon v2.1 estimates of unobserved clonotypes were used to assess repertoire richness. Generation probabilities were computed with OLGA for all TCRbeta clonotypes obtained by the gDNA method from a few donors. The table was pulled from immuneACCESS by TCRdb, which kept in-frame rearrangements only. Such tables lose some clones; where checked, under half of the loss comes from unresolved V genes, and the rest has no known cause. The DNA was the basis for D and trimming; V, J and clone size are from that table. This sample comprises more than 2 million clones, 95% of them detected only once. The ten largest clones represent 0.13% of the sample.

Donors were healthy HIV-negative adults with no recently reported acute infections or vaccinations. Every donor was a Caucasian adult residing in Nashville, Tennessee, USA. CD4+ T cells were enriched by magnetic negative selection; naive cells were then positively selected on CD45RA, and the negative fraction formed the memory subset. After blood collection by leukapheresis, PBMCs were isolated using Ficoll-Histopaque density gradient centrifugation and then cryopreserved in the vapor phase of liquid nitrogen. Analytical flow cytometry was used to check the purity and quantity of each magnetically sorted T cell population. Genomic DNA was isolated from every sorted fraction and measured by UV absorbance on a Nanodrop 2000c. This record comes from a study of shared clonotypes between healthy human individuals (dated by TCRdb to 2020 to 2022). In terms of the full investigation: The cohort comprised two women and a few men aged 18 to 49 years. For each donor, CD4 naive and CD4 memory were each given three plates, CD8 naive was given two plates, and CD8 memory was given one plate. Blood TCR repertoires of roughly 5 healthy adults were deeply sequenced to estimate repertoire size and the extent of clonotype sharing between individuals. To increase sequencing depth and limit assay-specific biases, different laboratories used diverse techniques to prepare libraries and sequence TCR repertoires. Leukapheresis yielded between about 0.9 and 9 billion PBMCs per donor. The full study reports these points: Sampling was restricted to blood, and TCR repertoires in tissues likely differ from the TCR repertoires found in blood. Rarefaction of sorted-subset datasets indicated incomplete sequencing despite the large sequencing depth. Higher generation probabilities were observed for clonotypes shared by all four sorted-subset donors than for non-shared clonotypes. Larger estimated clonotype richness was generally found for naive subsets than for memory subsets. When four donors were compared, the shared fraction of clonotypes was roughly 5% for naive CD4, approximately 3.3% for naive CD8, 2.3% for memory CD4, and 0.4% for memory CD8. Pairwise subsampling indicated that sequencing depth was expected to affect the degree of clonotype sharing among donors. The genetic and exposure-history diversity represented was limited by the small number of donors.

Recombination connected TRBV30 to TRBJ1-2; the best D guess is TRBD1, with 6 bases matching. This receptor was identified in a young man in good health. The sample taken for sequencing was naive CD4+ T cells sorted from blood. This sample's cell subset or site label indicates: CD45RA+ positively selected. The DNA is as follows: TGTGCCTGGAGTGTACTGGGGGCGTATGGCTACACCTTC. Its protein is CAWSVLGAYGYTF.